The entry below describes one T cell receptor (beta chain). Different DNA sequences within this sample yield the same CDR3. These data are taken from a study of cytomegalovirus exposure and HLA in healthy donors. Trimming stripped 5 bases from V and 11 bases from J, with 18 bases between. The germline CDR1 and CDR2 sequences are MNHNS and SASEGT. This CDR3 comprises 13 residues. The PCR employed 60 Vbeta primers together with 13 Jbeta primers. Using immunoSEQ multiplex PCR, the repertoire was profiled, and TCRdb retains in-frame clones only, with some absent. The sample holds about 110,000 clones; 55% to 65% are singletons and the top ten take 3% to 4%.

Sequences were obtained from PBMCs. The V and J genes are TRBV6-1 and TRBJ1-1, with D tentatively TRBD1 (5 bases). This TCR derives from a man aged 25-45 years in good health and CMV-seropositive. CDR3 DNA: TGTGCCAGCAGTATTGGGTCTTCAGGGAAGGCTTTCTTT. The encoded protein is CASSIGSSGKAFF.